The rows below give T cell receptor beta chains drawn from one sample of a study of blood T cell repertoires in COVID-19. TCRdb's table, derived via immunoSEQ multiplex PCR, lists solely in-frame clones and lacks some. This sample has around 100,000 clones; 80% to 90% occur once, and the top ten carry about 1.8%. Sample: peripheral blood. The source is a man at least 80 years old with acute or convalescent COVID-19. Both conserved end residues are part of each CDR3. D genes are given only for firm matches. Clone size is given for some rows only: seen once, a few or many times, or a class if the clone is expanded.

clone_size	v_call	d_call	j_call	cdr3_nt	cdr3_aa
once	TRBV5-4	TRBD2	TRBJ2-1	TGTGCCAGCAGCGAGGGACTAGCGGGATACAATGAGCAGTTCTTC	CASSEGLAGYNEQFF
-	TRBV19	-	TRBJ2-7	TGTGCCAGTAGTATCGGCCGGGCCTACGAGCAGTACTTC	CASSIGRAYEQYF
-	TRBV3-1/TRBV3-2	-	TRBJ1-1	TGTGCCAGCAGCCCGACCGGAGTGAACACTGAAGCTTTCTTT	CASSPTGVNTEAFF
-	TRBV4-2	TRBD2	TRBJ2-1	TGTGCCAGCAGCCGTCCGGAAGCGGGGGAGGTAGGTGAGCAGTTCTTC	CASSRPEAGEVGEQFF
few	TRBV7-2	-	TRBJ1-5	TGTGCCAGCAGCTTAGAGGGCAGGGTAAAGGCCCAGCATTTT	CASSLEGRVKAQHF
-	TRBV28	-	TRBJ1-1	TGTGCCAGCAGCCGGTTGTGGAACACTGAAGCTTTCTTT	CASSRLWNTEAFF
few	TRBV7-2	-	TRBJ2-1	TGTGCCAGCAGCTTAGAGAGCAATGAGCAGTTCTTC	CASSLESNEQFF
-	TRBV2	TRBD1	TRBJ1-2	TGTGCCAGTTTCGGACAGGGGGCACGTGGCTACACCTTC	CASFGQGARGYTF
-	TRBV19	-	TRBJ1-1	TGTGCCAGTAGTAGATCACAGGGTAGCACTGAAGCTTTCTTT	CASSRSQGSTEAFF
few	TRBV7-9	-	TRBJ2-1	TGTGCCAGCAGCTCGGGGTTATACAATGAGCAGTTCTTC	CASSSGLYNEQFF
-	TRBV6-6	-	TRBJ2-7	TGTGCCAGCAGTTATTCGTGGGACACATCCTACGAGCAGTACTTC	CASSYSWDTSYEQYF
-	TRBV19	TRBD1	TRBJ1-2	TGTGCCAGTAGTATCGACAGGGGCATACACTATGGCTACACCTTC	CASSIDRGIHYGYTF
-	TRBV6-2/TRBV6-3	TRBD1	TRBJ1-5	TGTGCCAGCAGTTGGAACAGGGGTGGCAATCAGCCCCAGCATTTT	CASSWNRGGNQPQHF
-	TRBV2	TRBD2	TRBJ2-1	TGTGCCAGCAGTGACGGATCGGGAGGTTCCCTCTACAATGAGCAGTTCTTC	CASSDGSGGSLYNEQFF
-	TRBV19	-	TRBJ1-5	TGTGCCAGTAGTATCGCCACGCAGGGGCAGCCCCAGCATTTT	CASSIATQGQPQHF
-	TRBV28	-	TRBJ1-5	TGTGCCAGCAGTGGCGGGGGGGTCCTGGGCAATCAGCCCCAGCATTTT	CASSGGGVLGNQPQHF
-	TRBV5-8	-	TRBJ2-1	TGTGCCAGCAGCTTTCGGAGTAATTCCAATGAGCAGTTCTTC	CASSFRSNSNEQFF
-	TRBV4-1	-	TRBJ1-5	TGCGCCAGCAGCCACGGGGGGGGATCCAATCAGCCCCAGCATTTT	CASSHGGGSNQPQHF
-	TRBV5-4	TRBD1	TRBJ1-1	TGTGCCAGCAGATCCGGGACCCAGGGGGGCACTGAAGCTTTCTTT	CASRSGTQGGTEAFF
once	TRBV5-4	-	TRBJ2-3	TGTGCCAGCAGCCCTGGGGCCGGCCCGGGCACAGATACGCAGTATTTT	CASSPGAGPGTDTQYF
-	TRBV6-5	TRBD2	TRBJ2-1	TGTGCCGGGAGCGGGAGGTGGTACAATGAGCAGTTCTTC	CAGSGRWYNEQFF
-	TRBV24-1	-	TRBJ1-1	TGTGCCACATGCGGGACCACGGACACTGAAGCTTTCTTT	CATCGTTDTEAFF
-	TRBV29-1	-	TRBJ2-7	TGCAGCGCCAAGGAACAGGGTTACGAGCAGTACTTC	CSAKEQGYEQYF
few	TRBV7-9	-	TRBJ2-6	TGTGCCAGCAGCTTAACTCGCTCTGGGGCCAACGTCCTGACTTTC	CASSLTRSGANVLTF
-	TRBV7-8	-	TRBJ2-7	TGTGCCAGCAGCCGCGGAGGTTCGGGAGAGCAGTACTTC	CASSRGGSGEQYF
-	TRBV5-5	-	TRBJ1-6	TGTGCCAGCAGCTTGTTCGGCGGGACGGTCAATTCACCCCTCCACTTT	CASSLFGGTVNSPLHF
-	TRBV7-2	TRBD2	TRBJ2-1	TGTGCCAGCAGCTTGGGACTAGCGGGAAAAACTGAGCAGTTCTTC	CASSLGLAGKTEQFF
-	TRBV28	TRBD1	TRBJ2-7	TGTGCCAGCAGTCCCAGGACAGGGGTTTTTCTGTGG	CASSPRTGVFLW
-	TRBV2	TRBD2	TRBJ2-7	TGTGCCAGCAGGGAACTAGCGGGAGGGACCTACGAGCAGTACTTC	CASRELAGGTYEQYF
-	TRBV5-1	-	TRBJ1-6	TGCGCCAGCAGCGAGGGGGATAGTACCTATAATTCACCCCTCCACTTT	CASSEGDSTYNSPLHF
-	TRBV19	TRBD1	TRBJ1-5	TGTGCCAGTACCCATAGGGGACAGAATCAGCCCCAGCATTTT	CASTHRGQNQPQHF
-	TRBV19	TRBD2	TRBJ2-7	TGTGCCACAAACGATCCCTGGGGGACTAGCGGGAGTGAAGAGCAGTACTTC	CATNDPWGTSGSEEQYF
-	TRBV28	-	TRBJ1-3	TGTGCCAGCCTGCTTGACAGGCTGGGAAACACCATATATTTT	CASLLDRLGNTIYF